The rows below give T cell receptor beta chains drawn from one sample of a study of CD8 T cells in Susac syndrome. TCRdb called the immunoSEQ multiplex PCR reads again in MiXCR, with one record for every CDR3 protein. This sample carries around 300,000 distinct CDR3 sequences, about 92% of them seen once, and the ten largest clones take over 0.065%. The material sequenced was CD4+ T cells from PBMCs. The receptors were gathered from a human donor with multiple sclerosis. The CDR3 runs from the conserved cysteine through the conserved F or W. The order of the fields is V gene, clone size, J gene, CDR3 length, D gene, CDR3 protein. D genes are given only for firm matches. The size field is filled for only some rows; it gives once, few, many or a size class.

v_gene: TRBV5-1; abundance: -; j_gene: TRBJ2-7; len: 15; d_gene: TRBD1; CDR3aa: CASSLRTGDPYEQYF
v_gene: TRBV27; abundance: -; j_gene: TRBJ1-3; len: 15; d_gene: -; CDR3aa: CASSPRTPQGNTIYF
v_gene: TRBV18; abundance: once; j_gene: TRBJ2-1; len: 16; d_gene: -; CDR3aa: CASSPRTGPSYNEQFF
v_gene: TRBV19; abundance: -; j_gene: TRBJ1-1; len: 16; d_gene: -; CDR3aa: CASSHRGAGSNTEAFF
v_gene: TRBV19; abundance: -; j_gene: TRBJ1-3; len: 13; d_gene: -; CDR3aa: CASGLNSGNTIYF
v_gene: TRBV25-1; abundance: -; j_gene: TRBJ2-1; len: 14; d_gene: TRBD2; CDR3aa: CASTQAGGDNEQFF
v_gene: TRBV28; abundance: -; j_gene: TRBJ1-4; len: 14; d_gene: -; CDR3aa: CASGTALTNEKLFF
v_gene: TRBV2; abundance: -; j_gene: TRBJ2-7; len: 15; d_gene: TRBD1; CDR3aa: CASSPGTGGFYEQYF
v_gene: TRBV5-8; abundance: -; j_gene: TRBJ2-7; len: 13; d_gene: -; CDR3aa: CASSLSPGLEQYF
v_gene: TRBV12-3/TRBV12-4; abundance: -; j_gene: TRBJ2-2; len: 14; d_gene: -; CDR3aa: CASSLGPSTGELFF
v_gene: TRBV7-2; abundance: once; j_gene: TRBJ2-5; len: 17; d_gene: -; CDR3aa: CASSLRGGWSGQETQYF
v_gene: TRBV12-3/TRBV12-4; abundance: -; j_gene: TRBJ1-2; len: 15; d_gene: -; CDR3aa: CASKPGGRDGHGYTF
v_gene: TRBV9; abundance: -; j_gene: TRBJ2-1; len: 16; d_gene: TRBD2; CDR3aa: CASSAPLLAGVNEQFF
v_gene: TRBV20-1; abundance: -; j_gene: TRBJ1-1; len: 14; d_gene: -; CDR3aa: CSAWRPPGNTEAFF
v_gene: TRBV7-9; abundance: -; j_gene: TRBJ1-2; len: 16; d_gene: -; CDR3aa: CASSPPIGQLKNGYTF
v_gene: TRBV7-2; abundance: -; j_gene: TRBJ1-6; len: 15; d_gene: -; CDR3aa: CASSLTPPGRSPLHF
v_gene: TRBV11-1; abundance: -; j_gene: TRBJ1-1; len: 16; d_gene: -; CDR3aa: CASSFRAGLKNTEAFF
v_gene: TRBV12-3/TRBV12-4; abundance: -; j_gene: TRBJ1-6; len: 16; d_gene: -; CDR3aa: CASSLRTGTGNSPLHF
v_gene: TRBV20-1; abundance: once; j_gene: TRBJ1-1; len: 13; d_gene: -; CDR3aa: CSAPGPGGAEAFF
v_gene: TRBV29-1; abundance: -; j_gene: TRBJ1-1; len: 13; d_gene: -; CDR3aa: CSVEPLRHTEAFF